This is a list of T cell receptor beta chains from one sample in a study of blood T cell repertoires in COVID-19. Libraries were prepared by immunoSEQ multiplex PCR; TCRdb keeps only in-frame clonotypes and omits some of them. The table has about 56,000 clones, 85% to 90% seen once. Sequenced sample: peripheral blood. These receptors all stem from an older woman with COVID-19, enrolled during active disease. The CDR3 runs from the conserved cysteine through the conserved F or W.

V	J	CDR3
TRBV19	TRBJ1-1	CASSLKGWAEAFF
TRBV14	TRBJ1-2	CASSQTGGMRAVGYTF
TRBV10-3	TRBJ1-2	CAIGGQGQTGYTF
TRBV7-2	TRBJ1-5	CASKTTGGSNQPQHF
TRBV19	TRBJ1-5	CASSTSLTGVRQPQHF
TRBV25-1	TRBJ2-2	CASSEFGATGELFF
TRBV28	TRBJ2-7	CASSLRERGCEQYF
TRBV5-1	TRBJ1-2	CASSFSTGIWEGYTF
TRBV27	TRBJ2-7	CASSHRQVPYEQYF
TRBV11-2	TRBJ2-7	CASSLGTGRKYEQYF
TRBV7-9	TRBJ2-7	CASSPGALAGTSGQYF
TRBV4-2	TRBJ2-7	CASSQDGTGASYEQYF
TRBV30	TRBJ1-5	CALDREVNQPQHF
TRBV10-3	TRBJ2-5	CAISESRQGISGGQETQYF
TRBV6-6	TRBJ1-1	CASSTLPGQRNTEAFF
TRBV7-2	TRBJ2-7	CASSQLPGLGYEQYF